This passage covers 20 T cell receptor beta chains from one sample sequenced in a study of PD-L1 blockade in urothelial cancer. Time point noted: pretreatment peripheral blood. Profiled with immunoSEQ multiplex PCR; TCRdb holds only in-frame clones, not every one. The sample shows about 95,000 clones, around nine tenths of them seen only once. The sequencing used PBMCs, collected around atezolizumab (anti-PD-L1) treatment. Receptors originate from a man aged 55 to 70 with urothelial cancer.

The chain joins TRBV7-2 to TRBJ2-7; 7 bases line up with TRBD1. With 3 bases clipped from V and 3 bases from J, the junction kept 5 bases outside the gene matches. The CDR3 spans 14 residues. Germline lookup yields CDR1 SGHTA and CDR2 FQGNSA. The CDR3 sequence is CASSLGRGSYEQYF. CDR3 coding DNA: TGTGCCAGCAGCTTGGGCAGGGGGAGCTACGAGCAGTACTTC.

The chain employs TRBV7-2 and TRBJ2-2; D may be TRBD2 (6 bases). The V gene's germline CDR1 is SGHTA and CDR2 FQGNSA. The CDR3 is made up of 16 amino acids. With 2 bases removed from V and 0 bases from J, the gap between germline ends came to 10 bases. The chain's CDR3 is CASSLPRGTNTGELFF. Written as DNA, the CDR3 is TGTGCCAGCAGCTTACCGCGGGGAACGAACACCGGGGAGCTGTTTTTT.

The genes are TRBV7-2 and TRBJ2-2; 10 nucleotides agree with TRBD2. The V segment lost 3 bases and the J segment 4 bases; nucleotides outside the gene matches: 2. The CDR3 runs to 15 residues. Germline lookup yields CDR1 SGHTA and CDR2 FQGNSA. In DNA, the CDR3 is TGTGCCAGCAGCTTGGCTAGCGGGAGCACCGGGGAGCTGTTTTTT. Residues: CASSLASGSTGELFF.

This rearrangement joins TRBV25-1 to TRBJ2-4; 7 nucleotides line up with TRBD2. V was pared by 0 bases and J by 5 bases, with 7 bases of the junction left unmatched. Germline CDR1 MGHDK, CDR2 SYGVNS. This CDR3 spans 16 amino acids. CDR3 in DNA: TGTGCCAGCAGTGAATATCGGCTAGCGGAAGAAAACATTCAGTACTTC. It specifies CASSEYRLAEENIQYF.

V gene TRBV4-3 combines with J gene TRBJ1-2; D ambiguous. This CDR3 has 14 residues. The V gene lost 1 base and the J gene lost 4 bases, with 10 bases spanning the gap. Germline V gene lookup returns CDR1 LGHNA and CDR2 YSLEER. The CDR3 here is CASSQGGYPYGYTF. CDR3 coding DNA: TGCGCCAGCAGCCAAGGAGGTTACCCCTATGGCTACACCTTC.

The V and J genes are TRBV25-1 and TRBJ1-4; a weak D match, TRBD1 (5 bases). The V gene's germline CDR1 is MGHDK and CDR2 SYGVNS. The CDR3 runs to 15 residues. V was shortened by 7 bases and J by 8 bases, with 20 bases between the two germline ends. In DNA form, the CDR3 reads TGTGCCAGCACCTCCCCGGACATTCTAGGGGAAAAACTGTTTTTT. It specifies CASTSPDILGEKLFF. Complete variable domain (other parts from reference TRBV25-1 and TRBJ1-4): EADIYQTPRYLVIGTGKKITLECSQTMGHDKMYWYQQDPGMELHLIHYSYGVNSTEKGDLSSESTVSRIRTEHFPLTLESARPSHTSQYLCASTSPDILGEKLFFGSGTQLSVL.

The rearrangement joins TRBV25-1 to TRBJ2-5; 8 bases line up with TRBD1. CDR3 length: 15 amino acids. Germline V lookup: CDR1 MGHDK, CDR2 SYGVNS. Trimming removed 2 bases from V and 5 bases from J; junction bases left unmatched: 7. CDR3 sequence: CASSEARGPAETQYF. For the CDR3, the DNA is TGTGCCAGCAGTGAAGCCAGGGGGCCCGCGGAGACCCAGTACTTC.

The CDR3 spells CAWSVPQGGQPQHF. CDR3 sequence (DNA): TGTGCCTGGAGTGTACCACAGGGTGGTCAGCCCCAGCATTTT. V is TRBV30 and J is TRBJ1-5, with D maybe TRBD1 (6 bases). Germline-derived CDR1 and CDR2 are GTSNPN and SVGIG (reference sequence). The CDR3 runs 14 residues. The germline V and J ends were trimmed by 0 bases and 6 bases, with 12 bases remaining between them.

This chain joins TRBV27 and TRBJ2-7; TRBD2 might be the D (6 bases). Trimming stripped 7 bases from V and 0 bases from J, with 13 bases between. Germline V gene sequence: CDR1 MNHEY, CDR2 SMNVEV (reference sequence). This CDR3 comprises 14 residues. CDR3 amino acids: CASTPGGNSYEQYF. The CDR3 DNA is TGTGCCAGCACCCCTGGAGGGAACTCCTACGAGCAGTACTTC.

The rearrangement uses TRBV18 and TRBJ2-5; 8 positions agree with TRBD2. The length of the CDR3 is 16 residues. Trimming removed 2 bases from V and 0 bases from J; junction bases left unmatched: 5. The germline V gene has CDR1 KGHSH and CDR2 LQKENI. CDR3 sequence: CASSPRLRGDQETQYF. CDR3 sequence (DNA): TGTGCCAGCTCACCAAGGTTGCGGGGGGACCAAGAGACCCAGTACTTC. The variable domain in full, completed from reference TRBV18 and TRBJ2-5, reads NAGVMQNPRHLVRRRGQEARLRCSPMKGHSHVYWYRQLPEEGLKFMVYLQKENIIDESGMPKERFSAEFPKEGPSILRIQQVVRGDSAAYFCASSPRLRGDQETQYFGPGTRLLVL.

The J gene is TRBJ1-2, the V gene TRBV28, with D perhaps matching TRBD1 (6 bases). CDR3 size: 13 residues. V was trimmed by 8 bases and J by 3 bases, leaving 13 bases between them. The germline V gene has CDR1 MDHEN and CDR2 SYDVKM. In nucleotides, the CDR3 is TGTGCCAGCCGAAAATCAGGGGACTATGGCTACACCTTC. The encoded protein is CASRKSGDYGYTF.

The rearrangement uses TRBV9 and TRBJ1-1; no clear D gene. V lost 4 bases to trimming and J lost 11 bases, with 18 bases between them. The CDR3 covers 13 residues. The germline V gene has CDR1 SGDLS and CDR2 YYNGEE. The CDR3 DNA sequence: TGTGCCAGCAGCCAAGAGGGTGACCGATCCGCTTTCTTT. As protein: CASSQEGDRSAFF.

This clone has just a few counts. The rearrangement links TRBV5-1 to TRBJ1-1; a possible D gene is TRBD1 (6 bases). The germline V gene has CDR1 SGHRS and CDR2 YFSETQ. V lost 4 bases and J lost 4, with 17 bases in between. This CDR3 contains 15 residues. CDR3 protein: CASSPGAGVGTEAFF. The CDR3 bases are TGCGCCAGCAGCCCGGGTGCAGGGGTCGGCACTGAAGCTTTCTTT.

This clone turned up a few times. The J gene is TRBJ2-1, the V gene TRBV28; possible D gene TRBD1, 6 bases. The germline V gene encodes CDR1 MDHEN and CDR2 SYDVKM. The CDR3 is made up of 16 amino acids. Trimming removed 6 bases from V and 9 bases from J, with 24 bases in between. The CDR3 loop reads CASSPSTGFWESEQFF. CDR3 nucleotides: TGTGCCAGCAGCCCATCGACAGGATTTTGGGAGAGTGAGCAGTTCTTC.

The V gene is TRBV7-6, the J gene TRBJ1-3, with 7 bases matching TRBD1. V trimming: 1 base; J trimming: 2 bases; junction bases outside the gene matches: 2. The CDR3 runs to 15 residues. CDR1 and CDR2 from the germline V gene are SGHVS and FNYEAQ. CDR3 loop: CASSLGRGPGNTIYF. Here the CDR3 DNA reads TGTGCCAGCAGCTTAGGGAGGGGGCCTGGAAACACCATATATTTT.

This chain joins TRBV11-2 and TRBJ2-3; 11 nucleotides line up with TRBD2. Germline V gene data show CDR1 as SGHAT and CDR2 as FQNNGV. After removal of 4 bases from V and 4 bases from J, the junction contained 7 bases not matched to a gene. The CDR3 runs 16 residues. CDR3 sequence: CASSSLAGGRSDTQYF. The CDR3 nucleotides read TGTGCCAGCAGCTCTCTAGCGGGAGGACGGTCAGATACGCAGTATTTT.

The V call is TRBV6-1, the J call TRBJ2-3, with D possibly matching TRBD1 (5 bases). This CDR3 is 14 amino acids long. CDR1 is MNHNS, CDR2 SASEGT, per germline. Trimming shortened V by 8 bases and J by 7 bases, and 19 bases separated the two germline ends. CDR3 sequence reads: CASVTVWVPHTQYF. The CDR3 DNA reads TGTGCCAGCGTGACAGTTTGGGTCCCTCATACGCAGTATTTT.

The CDR3 DNA sequence: TGTGCCAGCAGCTTGGCCGGCGGGAGGGTTCTTTGGTTCTTC. Protein sequence: CASSLAGGRVLWFF. The chain links TRBV5-5 to TRBJ2-1, with 9 bases aligning to TRBD2. Per germline, CDR1 SGHKS and CDR2 YYEKEE (reference sequence). The CDR3 sequence is 14 residues long. Losses at the gene ends were 0 bases for V and 15 bases for J; bases not matched to a gene: 10.

CDR3 loop: CASSPPSRLSYEQYF. The CDR3 bases are TGTGCCAGCTCACCACCCAGCAGGCTTAGCTACGAGCAGTACTTC. The chain is built from TRBV18 and TRBJ2-7, with unresolved D. The CDR3 runs 15 residues. Germline values: CDR1 KGHSH, CDR2 LQKENI. Trimming took off 0 bases at V and 3 bases at J, with 12 bases between the two ends.

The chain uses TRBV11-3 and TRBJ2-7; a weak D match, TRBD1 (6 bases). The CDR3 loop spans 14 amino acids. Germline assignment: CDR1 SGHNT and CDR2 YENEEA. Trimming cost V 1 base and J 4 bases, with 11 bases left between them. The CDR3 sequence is CASSLGGQGYEQYF. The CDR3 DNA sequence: TGTGCCAGCAGCTTAGGAGGCCAGGGGTACGAGCAGTACTTC.